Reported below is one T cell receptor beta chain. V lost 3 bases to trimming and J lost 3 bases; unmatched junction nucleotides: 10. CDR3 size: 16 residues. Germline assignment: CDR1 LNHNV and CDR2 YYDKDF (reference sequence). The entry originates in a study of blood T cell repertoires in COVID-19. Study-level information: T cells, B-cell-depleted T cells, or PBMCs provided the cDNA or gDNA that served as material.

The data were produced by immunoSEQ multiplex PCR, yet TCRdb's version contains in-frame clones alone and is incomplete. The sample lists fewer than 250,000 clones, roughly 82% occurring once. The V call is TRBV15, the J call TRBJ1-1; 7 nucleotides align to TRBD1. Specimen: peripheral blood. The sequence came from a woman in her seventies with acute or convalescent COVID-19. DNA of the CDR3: TGTGCCACCAGCAGCTATCGGAGGGGACAGTACACTGAAGCTTTCTTT. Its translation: CATSSYRRGQYTEAFF.